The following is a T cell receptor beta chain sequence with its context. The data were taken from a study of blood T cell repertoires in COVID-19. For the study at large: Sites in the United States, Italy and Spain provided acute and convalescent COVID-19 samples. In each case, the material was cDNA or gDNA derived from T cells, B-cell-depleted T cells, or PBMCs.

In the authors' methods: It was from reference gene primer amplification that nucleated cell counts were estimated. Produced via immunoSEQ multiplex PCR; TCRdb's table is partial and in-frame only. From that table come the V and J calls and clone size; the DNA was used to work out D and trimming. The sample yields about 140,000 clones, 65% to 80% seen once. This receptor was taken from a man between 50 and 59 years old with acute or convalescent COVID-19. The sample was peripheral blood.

The CDR3 spells CSASRGALGATNEKLFF. CDR3 coding DNA: TGCAGTGCTAGTCGGGGGGCGCTTGGGGCAACTAATGAAAAACTGTTTTTT. The chain carries TRBV20-1 and TRBJ1-4; a weak D match, TRBD1 (6 bases). CDR3 size: 17 residues. V was trimmed by 3 bases and J by 0 bases, leaving 17 bases between them. Germline V CDR1 and CDR2: DFQATT, SNEGSKA (reference sequence).